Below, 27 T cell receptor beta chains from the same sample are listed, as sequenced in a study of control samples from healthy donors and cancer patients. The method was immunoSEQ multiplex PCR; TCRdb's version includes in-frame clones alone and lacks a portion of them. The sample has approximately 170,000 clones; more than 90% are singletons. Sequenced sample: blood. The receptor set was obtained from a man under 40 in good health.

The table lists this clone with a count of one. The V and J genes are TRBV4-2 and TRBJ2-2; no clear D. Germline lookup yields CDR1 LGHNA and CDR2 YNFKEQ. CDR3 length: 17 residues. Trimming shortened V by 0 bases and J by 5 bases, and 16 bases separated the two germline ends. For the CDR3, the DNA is TGTGCCAGCAGCCAAGATCCGATCTTCAGTAGTACCGGGGAGCTGTTTTTT. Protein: CASSQDPIFSSTGELFF.

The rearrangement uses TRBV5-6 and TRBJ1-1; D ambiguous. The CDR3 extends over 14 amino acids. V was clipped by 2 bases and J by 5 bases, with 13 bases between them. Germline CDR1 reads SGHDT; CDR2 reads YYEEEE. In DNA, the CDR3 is TGTGCCAGCAGCTTTATTTCAGGAGGGACTGAAGCTTTCTTT. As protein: CASSFISGGTEAFF.

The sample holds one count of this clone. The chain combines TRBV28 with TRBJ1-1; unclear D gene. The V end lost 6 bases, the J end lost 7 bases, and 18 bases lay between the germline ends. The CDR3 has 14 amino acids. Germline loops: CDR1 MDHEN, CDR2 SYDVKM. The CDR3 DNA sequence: TGTGCCAGCAGGCCCGCCGGGCCTAACTATGAAGCTTTCTTT. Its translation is CASRPAGPNYEAFF.

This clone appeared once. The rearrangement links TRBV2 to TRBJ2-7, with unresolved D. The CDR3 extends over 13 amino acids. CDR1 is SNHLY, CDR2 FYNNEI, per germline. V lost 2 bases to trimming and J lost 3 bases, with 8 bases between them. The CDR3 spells CASSELTVYEQYF. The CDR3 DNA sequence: TGTGCCAGCAGTGAACTTACGGTCTACGAGCAGTACTTC.

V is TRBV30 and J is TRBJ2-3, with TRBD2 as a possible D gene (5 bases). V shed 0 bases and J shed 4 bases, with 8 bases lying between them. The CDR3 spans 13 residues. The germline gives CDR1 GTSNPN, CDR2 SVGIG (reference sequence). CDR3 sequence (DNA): TGTGCCTGGAGTGTTCCCGGGGCAGATACGCAGTATTTT. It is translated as CAWSVPGADTQYF.

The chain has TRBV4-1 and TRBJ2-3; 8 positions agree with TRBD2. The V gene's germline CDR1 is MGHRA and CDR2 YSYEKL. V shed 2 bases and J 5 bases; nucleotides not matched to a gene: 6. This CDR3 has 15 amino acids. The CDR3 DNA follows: TGCGCCAGCAGCCAATACGGGGGGGGTGGAGATACGCAGTATTTT. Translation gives CASSQYGGGGDTQYF.

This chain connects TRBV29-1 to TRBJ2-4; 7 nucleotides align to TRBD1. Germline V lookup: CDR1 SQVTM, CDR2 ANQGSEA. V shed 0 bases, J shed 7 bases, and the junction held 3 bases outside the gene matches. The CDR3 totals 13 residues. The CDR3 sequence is CSVEDKTGNIQYF. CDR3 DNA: TGCAGCGTTGAAGATAAGACAGGGAACATTCAGTACTTC.

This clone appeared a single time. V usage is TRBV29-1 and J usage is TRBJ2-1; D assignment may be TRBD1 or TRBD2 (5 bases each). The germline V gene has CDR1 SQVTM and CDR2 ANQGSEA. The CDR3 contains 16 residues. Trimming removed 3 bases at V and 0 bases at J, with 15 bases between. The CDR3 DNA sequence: TGCAGCGTTGACGGGATACAGGTTAGCTCCTACAATGAGCAGTTCTTC. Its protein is CSVDGIQVSSYNEQFF.

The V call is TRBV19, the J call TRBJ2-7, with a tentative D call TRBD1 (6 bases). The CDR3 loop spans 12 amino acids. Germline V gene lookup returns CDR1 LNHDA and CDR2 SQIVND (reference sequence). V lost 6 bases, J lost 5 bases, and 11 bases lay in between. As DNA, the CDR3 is TGTGCCAGTAGACAGGGCTTCAACGAGCAGTACTTC. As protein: CASRQGFNEQYF. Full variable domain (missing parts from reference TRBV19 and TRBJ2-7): DGGITQSPKYLFRKEGQNVTLSCEQNLNHDAMYWYRQDPGQGLRLIYYSQIVNDFQKGDIAEGYSVSREKKESFPLTVTSAQKNPTAFYLCASRQGFNEQYFGPGTRLTVT.

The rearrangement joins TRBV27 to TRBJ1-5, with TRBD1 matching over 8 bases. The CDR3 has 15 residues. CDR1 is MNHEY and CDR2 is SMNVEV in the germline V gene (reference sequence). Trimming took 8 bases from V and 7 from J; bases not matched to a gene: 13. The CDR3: CASCPTGDFYQPQHF. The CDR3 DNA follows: TGTGCCAGCTGCCCGACAGGGGATTTTTACCAGCCCCAGCATTTT.

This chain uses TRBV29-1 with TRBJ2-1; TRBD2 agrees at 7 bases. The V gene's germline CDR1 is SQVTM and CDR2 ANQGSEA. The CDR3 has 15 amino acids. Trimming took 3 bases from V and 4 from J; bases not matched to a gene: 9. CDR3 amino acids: CSVEGAGSQYNEQFF. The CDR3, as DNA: TGCAGCGTTGAGGGAGCGGGATCACAATACAATGAGCAGTTCTTC.

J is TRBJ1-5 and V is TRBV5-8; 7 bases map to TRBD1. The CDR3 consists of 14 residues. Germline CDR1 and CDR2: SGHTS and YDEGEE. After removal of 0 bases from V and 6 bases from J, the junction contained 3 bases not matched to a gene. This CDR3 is CASSLGGGGQPQHF. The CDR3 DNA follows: TGTGCCAGCAGCTTGGGAGGGGGCGGTCAGCCCCAGCATTTT.

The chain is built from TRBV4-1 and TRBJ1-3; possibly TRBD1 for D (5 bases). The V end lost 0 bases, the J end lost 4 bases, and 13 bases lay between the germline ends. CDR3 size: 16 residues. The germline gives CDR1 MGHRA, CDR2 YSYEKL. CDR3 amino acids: CASSQELGRAGNTIYF. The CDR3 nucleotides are TGCGCCAGCAGCCAAGAGCTGGGCAGGGCCGGAAACACCATATATTTT.

In nucleotides, the CDR3 is TGTGCCAGCAGCTTGGGCCAGGGGGGTAGTCCTGAAGCTTTCTTT. Amino acid sequence: CASSLGQGGSPEAFF. The chain recombines TRBV5-4 with TRBJ1-1; TRBD1 matches at 7 bases. The CDR3 is 15 amino acids. V lost 0 bases, J lost 6 bases, and 8 bases stayed unmatched. Germline-derived CDR1 and CDR2 are SGHNT and YYREEE (reference sequence). Full variable domain (remainder filled in from reference TRBV5-4 and TRBJ1-1): ETGVTQSPTHLIKTRGQQVTLRCSSQSGHNTVSWYQQALGQGPQFIFQYYREEENGRGNFPPRFSGLQFPNYSSELNVNALELDDSALYLCASSLGQGGSPEAFFGQGTRLTVV.

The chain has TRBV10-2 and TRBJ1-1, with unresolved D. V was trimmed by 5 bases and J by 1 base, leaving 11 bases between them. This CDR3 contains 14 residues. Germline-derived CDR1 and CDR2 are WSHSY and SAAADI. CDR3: CASSRGPANTEAFF. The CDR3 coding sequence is TGCGCCAGCAGTCGCGGACCAGCGAACACTGAAGCTTTCTTT.

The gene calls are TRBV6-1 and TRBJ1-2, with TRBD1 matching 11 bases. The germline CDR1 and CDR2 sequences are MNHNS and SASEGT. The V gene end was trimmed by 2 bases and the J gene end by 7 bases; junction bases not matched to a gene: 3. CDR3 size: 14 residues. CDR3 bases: TGTGCCAGCAGTGAATCCGGGACAGGGGGTGGCTACACCTTC. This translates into CASSESGTGGGYTF.

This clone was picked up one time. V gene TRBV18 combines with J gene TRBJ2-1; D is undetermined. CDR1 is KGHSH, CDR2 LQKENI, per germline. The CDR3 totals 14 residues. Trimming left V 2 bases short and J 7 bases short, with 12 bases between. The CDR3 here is CASSPVLLGNEQFF. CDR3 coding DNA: TGTGCCAGCTCACCAGTACTCCTGGGAAATGAGCAGTTCTTC. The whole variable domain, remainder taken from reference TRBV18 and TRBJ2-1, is NAGVMQNPRHLVRRRGQEARLRCSPMKGHSHVYWYRQLPEEGLKFMVYLQKENIIDESGMPKERFSAEFPKEGPSILRIQQVVRGDSAAYFCASSPVLLGNEQFFGPGTRLTVL.

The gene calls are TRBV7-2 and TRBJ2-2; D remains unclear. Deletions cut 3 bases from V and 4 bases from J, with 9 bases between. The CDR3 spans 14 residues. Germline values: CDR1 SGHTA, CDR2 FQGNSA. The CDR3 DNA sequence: TGTGCCAGCAGCTTCCCGGCAGGCACCGGGGAGCTGTTTTTT. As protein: CASSFPAGTGELFF.

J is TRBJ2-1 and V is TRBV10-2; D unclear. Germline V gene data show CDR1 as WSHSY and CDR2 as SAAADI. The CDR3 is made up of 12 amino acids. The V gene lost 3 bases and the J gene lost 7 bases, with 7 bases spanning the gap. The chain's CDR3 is CASSEVGNEQFF. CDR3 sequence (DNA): TGCGCCAGCAGTGAAGTAGGAAATGAGCAGTTCTTC.

The CDR3 DNA sequence: TGCGCCAGCAGCCAAGCCGGGACAGTGAACACTGAAGCTTTCTTT. Translation gives CASSQAGTVNTEAFF. V and J are TRBV4-3 and TRBJ1-1, with 7 positions matching TRBD1. The CDR3 length is 15 residues. Trimming cost V 1 base and J 0 bases; bases outside gene matches: 2. Per the germline V gene, CDR1 is LGHNA and CDR2 is YSLEER.

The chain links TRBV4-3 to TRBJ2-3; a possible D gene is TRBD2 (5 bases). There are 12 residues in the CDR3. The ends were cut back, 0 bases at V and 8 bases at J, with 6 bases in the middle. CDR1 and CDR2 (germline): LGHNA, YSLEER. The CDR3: CASSQDRGTQYF. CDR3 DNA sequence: TGCGCCAGCAGCCAAGATCGGGGTACGCAGTATTTT.

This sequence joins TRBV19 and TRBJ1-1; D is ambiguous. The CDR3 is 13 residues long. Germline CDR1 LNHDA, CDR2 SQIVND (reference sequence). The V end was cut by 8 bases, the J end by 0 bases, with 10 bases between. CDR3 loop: CASQQSMNTEAFF. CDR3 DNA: TGTGCCAGTCAACAGTCGATGAACACTGAAGCTTTCTTT.

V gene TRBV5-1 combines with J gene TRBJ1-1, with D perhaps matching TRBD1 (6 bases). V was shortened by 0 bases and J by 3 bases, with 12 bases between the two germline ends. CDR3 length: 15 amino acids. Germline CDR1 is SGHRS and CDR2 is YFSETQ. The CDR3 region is CASSLGQGWDTEAFF. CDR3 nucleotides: TGCGCCAGCAGCTTGGGGCAGGGGTGGGACACTGAAGCTTTCTTT.

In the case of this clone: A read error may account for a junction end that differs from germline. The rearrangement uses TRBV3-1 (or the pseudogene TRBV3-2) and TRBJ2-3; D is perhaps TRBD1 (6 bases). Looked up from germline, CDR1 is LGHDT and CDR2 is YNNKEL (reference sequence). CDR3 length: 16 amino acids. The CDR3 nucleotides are TGTGCCAGCAGCCAAGATTTTCCCCTAGCAGGGGATTGGTTTGTTTTT. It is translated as CASSQDFPLAGDWFVF.

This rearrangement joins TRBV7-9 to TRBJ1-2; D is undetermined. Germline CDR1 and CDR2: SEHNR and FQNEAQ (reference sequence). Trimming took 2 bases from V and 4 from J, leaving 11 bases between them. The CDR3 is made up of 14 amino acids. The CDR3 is CASSLNGPAYGYTF. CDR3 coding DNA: TGTGCCAGCAGCTTAAACGGGCCAGCCTATGGCTACACCTTC.

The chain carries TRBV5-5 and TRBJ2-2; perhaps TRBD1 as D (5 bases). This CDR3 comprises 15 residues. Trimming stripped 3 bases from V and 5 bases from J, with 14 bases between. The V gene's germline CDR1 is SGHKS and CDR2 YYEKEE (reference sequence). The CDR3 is CASSWSPKGTGELFF. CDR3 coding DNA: TGTGCCAGCAGCTGGTCTCCCAAGGGGACCGGGGAGCTGTTTTTT.

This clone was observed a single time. The CDR3 protein is CASRDLGTGELFF. The CDR3 DNA reads as TGTGCCAGCAGGGACTTGGGCACCGGGGAGCTGTTTTTT. The chain has TRBV6-1 and TRBJ2-2; D perhaps matches TRBD2 (5 bases). Germline V gene data show CDR1 as MNHNS and CDR2 as SASEGT. The CDR3 loop spans 13 amino acids. V shed 6 bases and J shed 4 bases, with 9 bases lying between them.